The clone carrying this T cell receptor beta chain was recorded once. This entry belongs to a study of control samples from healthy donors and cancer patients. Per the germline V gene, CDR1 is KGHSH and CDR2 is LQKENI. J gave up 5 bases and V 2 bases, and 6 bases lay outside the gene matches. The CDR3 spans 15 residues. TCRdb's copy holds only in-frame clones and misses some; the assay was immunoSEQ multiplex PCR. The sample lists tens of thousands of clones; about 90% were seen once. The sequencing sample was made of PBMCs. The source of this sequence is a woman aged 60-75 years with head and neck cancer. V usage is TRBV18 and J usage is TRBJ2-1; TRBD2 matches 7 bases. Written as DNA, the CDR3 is TGTGCCAGCTCACCAGAGCGGGACTACAACAATGAGCAGTTCTTC. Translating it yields CASSPERDYNNEQFF.